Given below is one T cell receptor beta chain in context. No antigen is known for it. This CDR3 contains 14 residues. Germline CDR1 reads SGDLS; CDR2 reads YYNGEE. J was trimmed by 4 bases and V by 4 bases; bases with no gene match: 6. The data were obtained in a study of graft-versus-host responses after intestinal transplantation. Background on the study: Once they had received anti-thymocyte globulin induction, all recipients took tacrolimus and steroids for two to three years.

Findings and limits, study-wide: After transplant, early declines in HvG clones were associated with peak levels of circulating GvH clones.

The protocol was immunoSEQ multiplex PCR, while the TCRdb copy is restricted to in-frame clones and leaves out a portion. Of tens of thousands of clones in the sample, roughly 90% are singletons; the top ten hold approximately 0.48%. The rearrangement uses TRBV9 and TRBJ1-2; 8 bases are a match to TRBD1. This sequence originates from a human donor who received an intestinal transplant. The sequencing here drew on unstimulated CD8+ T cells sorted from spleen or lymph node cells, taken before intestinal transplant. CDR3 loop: CASSPDREPYGYTF. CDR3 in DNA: TGTGCCAGCAGCCCGGACAGGGAGCCCTATGGCTACACCTTC.